This T cell receptor beta chain was sequenced for a study of blood T cell repertoires in COVID-19. In the authors' methods: Estimates of nucleated cell counts were drawn from the amplification of reference gene primers. Some clones are missing from TCRdb's copy, which holds only in-frame ones; the method was immunoSEQ multiplex PCR. V, J and clone size were drawn from that table, and D and trimming were deduced from the DNA. Counted here are about 240,000 clones, about four fifths occurring once; the ten biggest clones make up approximately 3.2%. The germline V gene has CDR1 KGHSH and CDR2 LQKENI. CDR3 length: 14 residues. The germline V and J ends were trimmed by 5 bases and 3 bases, with 13 bases remaining between them.

The specimen sequenced was peripheral blood. The V gene is TRBV18, the J gene TRBJ1-2; tentatively, D is TRBD1 (5 bases). This TCR derives from a woman aged 18 to 35 with acute or convalescent COVID-19. The CDR3 sequence: CASSGRSGDYGYTF. The DNA for the CDR3 is TGTGCCAGCTCAGGCAGATCGGGGGACTATGGCTACACCTTC.